Described below is a single TCR beta chain sequence and its context. What it recognizes is unknown. This sample stems from a study of cytomegalovirus exposure and HLA in healthy donors. Study overall: Out of about 190 million T cells, an earlier analysis found about 120 million unique TCR beta sequences in total. Study findings and constraints: CMV antigen specificity was confirmed in vitro for a few CMV-associated chains. Later on, analysis showed that most CMV-associated TCR beta chains appeared to be HLA-restricted. In an earlier analysis, in 620 or so donors, most V segments appeared productive either ~90% or ~30% of the time.

Use of 60 Vbeta and 13 Jbeta primers characterized the PCR. Clones were sequenced by immunoSEQ multiplex PCR, and TCRdb holds only the in-frame ones, with some missing. The sample records around 110,000 clones, 65% to 90% being singletons. The CDR3 covers 13 residues. Germline loops: CDR1 SGDLS, CDR2 YYNGEE. V gave up 4 bases and J gave up 0 bases, with 7 bases separating them. The rearrangement uses TRBV9 and TRBJ1-1, with D uncertain. This TCR was recovered from a man aged 30-40 years in good health and CMV-seronegative. The sequencing input was PBMCs. CDR3 DNA: TGTGCCAGCAGCCCCCGTATGAACACTGAAGCTTTCTTT. It codes for CASSPRMNTEAFF.